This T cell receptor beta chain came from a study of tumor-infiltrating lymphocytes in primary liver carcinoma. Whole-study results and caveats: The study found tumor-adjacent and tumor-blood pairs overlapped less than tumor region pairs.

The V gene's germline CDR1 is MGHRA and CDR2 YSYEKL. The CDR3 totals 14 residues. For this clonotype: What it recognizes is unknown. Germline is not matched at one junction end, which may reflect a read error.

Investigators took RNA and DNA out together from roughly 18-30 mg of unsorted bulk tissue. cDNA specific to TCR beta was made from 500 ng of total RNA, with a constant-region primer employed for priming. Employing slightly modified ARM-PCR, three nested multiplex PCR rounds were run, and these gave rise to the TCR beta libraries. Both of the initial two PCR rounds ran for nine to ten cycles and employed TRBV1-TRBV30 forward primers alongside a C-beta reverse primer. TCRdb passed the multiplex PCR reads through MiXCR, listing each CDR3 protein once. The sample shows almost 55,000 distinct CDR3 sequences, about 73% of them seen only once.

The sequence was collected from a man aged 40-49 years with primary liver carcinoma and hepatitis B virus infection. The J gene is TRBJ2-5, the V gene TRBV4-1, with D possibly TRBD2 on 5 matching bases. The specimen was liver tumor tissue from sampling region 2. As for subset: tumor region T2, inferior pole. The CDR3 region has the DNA TGCGCCTGCAGCCAACAACTAGTGGGGTTTTCCCAGTACTTC. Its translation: CACSQQLVGFSQYF.